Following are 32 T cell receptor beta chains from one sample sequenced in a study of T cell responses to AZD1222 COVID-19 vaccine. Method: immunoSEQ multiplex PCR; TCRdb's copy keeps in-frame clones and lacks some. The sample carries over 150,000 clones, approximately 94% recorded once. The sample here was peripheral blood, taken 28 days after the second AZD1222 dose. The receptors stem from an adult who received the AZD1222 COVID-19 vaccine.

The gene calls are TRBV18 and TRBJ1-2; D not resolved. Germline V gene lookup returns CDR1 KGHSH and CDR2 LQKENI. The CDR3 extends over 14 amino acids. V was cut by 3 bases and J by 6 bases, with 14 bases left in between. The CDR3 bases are TGTGCCAGCTCACCCTATGACCTAGTGGATGGCTACACCTTC. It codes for CASSPYDLVDGYTF.

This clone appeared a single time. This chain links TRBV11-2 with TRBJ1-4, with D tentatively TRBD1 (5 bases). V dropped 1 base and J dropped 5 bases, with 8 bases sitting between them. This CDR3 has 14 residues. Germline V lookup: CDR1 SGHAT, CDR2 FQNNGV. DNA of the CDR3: TGTGCCAGCAGCTTAGGACAGAGAAATGAAAAACTGTTTTTT. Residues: CASSLGQRNEKLFF. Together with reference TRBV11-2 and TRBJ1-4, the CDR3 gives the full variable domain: EAGVAQSPRYKIIEKRQSVAFWCNPISGHATLYWYQQILGQGPKLLIQFQNNGVVDDSQLPKDRFSAERLKGVDSTLKIQPAKLEDSAVYLCASSLGQRNEKLFFGSGTQLSVL.

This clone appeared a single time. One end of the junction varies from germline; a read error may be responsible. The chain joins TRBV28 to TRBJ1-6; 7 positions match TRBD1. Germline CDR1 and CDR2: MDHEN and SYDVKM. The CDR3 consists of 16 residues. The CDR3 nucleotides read TGTGCCAGCAGTTTATCGACAGGGCCCTACAATTCACCCCTCCACTTT. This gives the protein CASSLSTGPYNSPLHF.

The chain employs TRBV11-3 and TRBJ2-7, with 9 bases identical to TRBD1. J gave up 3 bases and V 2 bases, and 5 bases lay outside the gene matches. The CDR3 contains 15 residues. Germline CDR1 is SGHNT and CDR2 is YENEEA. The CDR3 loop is CASSLSGQGYYEQYF. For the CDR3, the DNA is TGTGCCAGCAGCTTATCGGGACAGGGATACTACGAGCAGTACTTC.

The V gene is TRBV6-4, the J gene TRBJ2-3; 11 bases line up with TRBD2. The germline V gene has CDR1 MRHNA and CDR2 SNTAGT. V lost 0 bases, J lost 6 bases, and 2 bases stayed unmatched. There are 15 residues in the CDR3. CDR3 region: CASSDSASGGDTQYF. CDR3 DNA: TGTGCCAGCAGTGACTCGGCTAGCGGGGGGGATACGCAGTATTTT.

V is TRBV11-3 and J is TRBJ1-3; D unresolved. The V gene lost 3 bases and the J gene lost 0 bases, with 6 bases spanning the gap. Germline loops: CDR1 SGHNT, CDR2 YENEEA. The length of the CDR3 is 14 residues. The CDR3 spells CASSFRFSGNTIYF. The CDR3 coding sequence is TGTGCCAGCAGCTTCCGTTTCTCTGGAAACACCATATATTTT.

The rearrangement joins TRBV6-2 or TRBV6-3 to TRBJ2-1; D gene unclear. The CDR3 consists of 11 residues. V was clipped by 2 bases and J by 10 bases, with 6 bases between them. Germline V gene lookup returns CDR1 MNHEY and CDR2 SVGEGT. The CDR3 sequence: CASSYSREQFF. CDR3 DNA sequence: TGTGCCAGCAGTTACAGCAGGGAGCAGTTCTTC.

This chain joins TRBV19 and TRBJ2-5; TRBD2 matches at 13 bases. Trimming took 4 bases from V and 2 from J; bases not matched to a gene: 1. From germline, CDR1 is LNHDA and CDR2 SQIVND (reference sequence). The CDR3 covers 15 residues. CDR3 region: CASSRLAGGQETQYF. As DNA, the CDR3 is TGTGCCAGTAGTAGACTAGCGGGGGGACAAGAGACCCAGTACTTC.

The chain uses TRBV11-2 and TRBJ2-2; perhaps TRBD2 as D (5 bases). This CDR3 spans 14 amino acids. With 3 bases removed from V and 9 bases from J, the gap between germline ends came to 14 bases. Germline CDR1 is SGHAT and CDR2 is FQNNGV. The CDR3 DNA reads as TGTGCCAGCAGCTTTAAACGGCGGGCCCGGGAGCTGTTTTTT. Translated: CASSFKRRARELFF.

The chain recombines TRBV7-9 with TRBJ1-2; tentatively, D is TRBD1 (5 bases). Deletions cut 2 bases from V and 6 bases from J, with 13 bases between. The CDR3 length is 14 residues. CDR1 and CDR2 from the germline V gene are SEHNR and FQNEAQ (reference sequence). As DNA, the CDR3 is TGTGCCAGCAGCTTAACAGGAACATTAGATGGCTACACCTTC. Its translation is CASSLTGTLDGYTF.

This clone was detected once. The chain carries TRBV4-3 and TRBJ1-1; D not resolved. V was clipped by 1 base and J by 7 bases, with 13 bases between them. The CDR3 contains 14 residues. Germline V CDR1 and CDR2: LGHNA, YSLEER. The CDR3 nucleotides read TGCGCCAGCAGCCAAGGATTGCCGGCCTTTGAAGCTTTCTTT. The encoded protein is CASSQGLPAFEAFF.

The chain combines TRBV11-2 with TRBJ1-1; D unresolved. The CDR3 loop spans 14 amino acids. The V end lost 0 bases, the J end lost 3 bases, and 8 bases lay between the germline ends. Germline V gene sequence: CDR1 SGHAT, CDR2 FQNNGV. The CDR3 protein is CASSLDIEHTEAFF. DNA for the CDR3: TGTGCCAGCAGCTTAGATATAGAGCACACTGAAGCTTTCTTT.

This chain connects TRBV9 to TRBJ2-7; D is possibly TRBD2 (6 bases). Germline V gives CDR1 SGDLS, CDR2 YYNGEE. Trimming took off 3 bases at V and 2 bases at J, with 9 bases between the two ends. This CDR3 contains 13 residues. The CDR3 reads CASSGRLAYEQYF. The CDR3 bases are TGTGCCAGCAGCGGCCGACTAGCCTACGAGCAGTACTTC.

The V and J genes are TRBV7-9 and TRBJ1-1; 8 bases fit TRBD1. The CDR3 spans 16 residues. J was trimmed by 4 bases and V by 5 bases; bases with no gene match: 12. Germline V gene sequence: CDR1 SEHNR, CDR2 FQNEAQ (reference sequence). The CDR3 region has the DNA TGTGCCAGCAGCCCCTGGGCAGGGGGCGCTGGCACTGAAGCTTTCTTT. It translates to CASSPWAGGAGTEAFF.

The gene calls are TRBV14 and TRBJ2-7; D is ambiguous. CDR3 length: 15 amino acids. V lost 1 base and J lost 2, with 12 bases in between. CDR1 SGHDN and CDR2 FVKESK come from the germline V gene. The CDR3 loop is CASSQGITGAYEQYF. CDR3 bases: TGTGCCAGCAGCCAAGGGATAACTGGGGCCTACGAGCAGTACTTC.

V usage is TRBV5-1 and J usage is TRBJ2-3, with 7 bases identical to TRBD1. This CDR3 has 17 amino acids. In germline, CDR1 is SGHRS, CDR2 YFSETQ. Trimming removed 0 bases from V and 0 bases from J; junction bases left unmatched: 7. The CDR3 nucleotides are TGCGCCAGCAGCTTGGGAGGGGGCGATTCTAGCACAGATACGCAGTATTTT. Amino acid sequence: CASSLGGGDSSTDTQYF.

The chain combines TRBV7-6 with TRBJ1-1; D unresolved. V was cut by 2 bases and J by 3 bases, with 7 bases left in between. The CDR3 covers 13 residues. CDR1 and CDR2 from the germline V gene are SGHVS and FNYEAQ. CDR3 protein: CASSLWWDTEAFF. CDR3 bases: TGTGCCAGCAGCTTATGGTGGGACACTGAAGCTTTCTTT.

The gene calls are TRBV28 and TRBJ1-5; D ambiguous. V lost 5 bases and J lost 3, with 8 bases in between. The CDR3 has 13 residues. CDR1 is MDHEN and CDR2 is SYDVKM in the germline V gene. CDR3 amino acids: CASSPRPNQPQHF. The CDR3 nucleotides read TGTGCCAGCAGTCCTCGACCCAATCAGCCCCAGCATTTT.

CDR3 nucleotides: TGTGCCAGCAGCCCACGGTCAGCTGGAAACACCATATATTTT. Protein product: CASSPRSAGNTIYF. The V call is TRBV6-5, the J call TRBJ1-3; D is ambiguous. The CDR3 extends over 14 amino acids. With 6 bases removed from V and 2 bases from J, the gap between germline ends came to 11 bases. The germline V gene encodes CDR1 MNHEY and CDR2 SVGAGI.

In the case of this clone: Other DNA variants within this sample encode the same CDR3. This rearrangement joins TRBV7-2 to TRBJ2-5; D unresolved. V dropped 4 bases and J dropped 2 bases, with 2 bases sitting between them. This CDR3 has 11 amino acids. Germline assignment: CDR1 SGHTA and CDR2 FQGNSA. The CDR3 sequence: CASSSQETQYF. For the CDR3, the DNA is TGTGCCAGCAGCTCTCAAGAGACCCAGTACTTC.

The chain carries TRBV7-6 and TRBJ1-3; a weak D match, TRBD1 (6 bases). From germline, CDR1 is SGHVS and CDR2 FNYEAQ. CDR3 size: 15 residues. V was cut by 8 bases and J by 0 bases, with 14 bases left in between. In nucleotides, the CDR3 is TGTGCCAGCGCGTTTCCAGGGGTCTCTGGAAACACCATATATTTT. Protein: CASAFPGVSGNTIYF.

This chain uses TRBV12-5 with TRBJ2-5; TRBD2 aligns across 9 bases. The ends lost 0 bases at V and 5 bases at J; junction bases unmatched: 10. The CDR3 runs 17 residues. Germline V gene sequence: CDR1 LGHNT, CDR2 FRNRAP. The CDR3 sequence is CASGLVRGIAGVETQYF. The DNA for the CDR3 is TGTGCTAGTGGTTTGGTACGGGGAATAGCGGGAGTGGAGACCCAGTACTTC.

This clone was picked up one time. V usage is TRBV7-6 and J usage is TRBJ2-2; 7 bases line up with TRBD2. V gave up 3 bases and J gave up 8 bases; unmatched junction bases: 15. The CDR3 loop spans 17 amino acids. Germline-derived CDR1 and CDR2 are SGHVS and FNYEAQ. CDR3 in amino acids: CASSFFASGGASGELFF. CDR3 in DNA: TGTGCCAGCAGCTTCTTCGCTAGCGGAGGGGCTAGTGGGGAGCTGTTTTTT.

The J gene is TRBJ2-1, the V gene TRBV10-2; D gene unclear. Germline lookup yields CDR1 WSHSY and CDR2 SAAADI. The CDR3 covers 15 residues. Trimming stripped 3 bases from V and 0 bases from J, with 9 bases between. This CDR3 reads CASSERVSSYNEQFF. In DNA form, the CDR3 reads TGCGCCAGCAGTGAACGGGTGAGCTCCTACAATGAGCAGTTCTTC.

The CDR3 DNA sequence: TGTGCCACTCTGGCCTCCGGGACAGTGTATCCCGGGGAGCTGTTTTTT. Its protein is CATLASGTVYPGELFF. The rearrangement uses TRBV19 and TRBJ2-2; 7 bases match TRBD1. From germline, CDR1 is LNHDA and CDR2 SQIVND (reference sequence). Germline trimming cut 10 bases from V and 6 bases from J; bases unmatched to any gene: 17. The CDR3 is 16 amino acids. Looking up the rest from reference TRBV19 and TRBJ2-2 gives the full variable domain: DGGITQSPKYLFRKEGQNVTLSCEQNLNHDAMYWYRQDPGQGLRLIYYSQIVNDFQKGDIAEGYSVSREKKESFPLTVTSAQKNPTAFYLCATLASGTVYPGELFFGEGSRLTVL.

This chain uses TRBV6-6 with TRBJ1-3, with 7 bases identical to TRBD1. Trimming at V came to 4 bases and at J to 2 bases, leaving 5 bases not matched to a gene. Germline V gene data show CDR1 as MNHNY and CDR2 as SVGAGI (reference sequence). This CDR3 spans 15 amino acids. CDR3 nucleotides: TGTGCCAGCAGTTGGACAGGTCCAGCTGGAAACACCATATATTTT. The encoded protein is CASSWTGPAGNTIYF.

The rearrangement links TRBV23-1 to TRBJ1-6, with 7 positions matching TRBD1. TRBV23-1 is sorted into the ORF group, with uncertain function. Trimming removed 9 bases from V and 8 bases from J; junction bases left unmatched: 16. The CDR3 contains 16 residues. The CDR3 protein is CASRHPSGGGDSPLHF. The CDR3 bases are TGCGCCAGTAGACACCCTTCCGGAGGGGGCGATTCACCCCTCCACTTT.

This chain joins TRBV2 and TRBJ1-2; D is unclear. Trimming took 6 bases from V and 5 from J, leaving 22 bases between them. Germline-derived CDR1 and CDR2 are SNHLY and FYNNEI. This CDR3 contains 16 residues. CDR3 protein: CASSADISPLGYGYTF. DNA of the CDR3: TGTGCCAGCAGCGCTGACATATCCCCCCTGGGGTATGGCTACACCTTC.

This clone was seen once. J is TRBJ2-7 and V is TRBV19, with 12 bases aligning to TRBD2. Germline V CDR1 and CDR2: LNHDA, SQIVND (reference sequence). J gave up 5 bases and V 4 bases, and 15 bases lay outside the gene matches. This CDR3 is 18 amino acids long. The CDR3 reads CASSKRTDTSGRPHEQYF. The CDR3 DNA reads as TGTGCCAGTAGTAAACGGACTGATACTAGCGGGAGGCCCCACGAGCAGTACTTC.

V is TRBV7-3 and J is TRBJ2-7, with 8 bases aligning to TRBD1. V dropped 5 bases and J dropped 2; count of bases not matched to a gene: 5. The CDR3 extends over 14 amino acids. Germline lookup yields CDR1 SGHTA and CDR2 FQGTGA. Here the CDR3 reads CASSQRTGPYEQYF. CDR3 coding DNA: TGTGCCAGCAGCCAGCGGACAGGGCCCTACGAGCAGTACTTC.

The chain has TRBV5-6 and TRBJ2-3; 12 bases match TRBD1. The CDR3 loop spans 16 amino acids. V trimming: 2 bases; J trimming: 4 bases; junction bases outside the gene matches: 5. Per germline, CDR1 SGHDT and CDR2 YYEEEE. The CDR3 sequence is CASSLRDRGPPDTQYF. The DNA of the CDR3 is TGTGCCAGCAGCTTAAGGGACAGGGGGCCCCCAGATACGCAGTATTTT.

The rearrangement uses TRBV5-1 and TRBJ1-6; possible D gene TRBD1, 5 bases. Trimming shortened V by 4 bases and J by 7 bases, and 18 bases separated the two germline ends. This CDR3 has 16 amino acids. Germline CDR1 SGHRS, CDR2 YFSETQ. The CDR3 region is CASSPGSGTSNSPLHF. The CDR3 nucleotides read TGCGCCAGCAGCCCGGGATCCGGGACTTCAAATTCACCCCTCCACTTT.